This T cell receptor (beta chain) originates from a study of OX40 agonist ivuxolimab in advanced cancers. Regarding the study as a whole: Both CD4+ and CD8+ T cell populations in blood had undergone clonal expansion by week 6 at 0.1 to 3.0 mg/kg.

About this clone: What it binds is unknown.

Data came from immunoSEQ multiplex PCR; TCRdb stores just in-frame clones and leaves some out. The repertoire holds about 54,000 clones, 90% to 95% seen once, with over 9.5% in the top ten. V gave up 7 bases and J gave up 0 bases, with 13 bases separating them. Per the germline V gene, CDR1 is MNHNS and CDR2 is SASEGT. This CDR3 comprises 14 residues. The rearrangement links TRBV6-1 to TRBJ2-7; D is possibly TRBD2 (6 bases). The sequencing used CD4+ or CD8+ T cells sorted from blood, collected in a trial of the OX40 agonist ivuxolimab. This clonotype originated in an adult with an advanced solid tumor such as melanoma, head and neck, liver or kidney cancer. The CDR3 DNA reads as TGTGCCAGCACCGGCGGAGGGAACTCCTACGAGCAGTACTTC. This sequence encodes CASTGGGNSYEQYF.